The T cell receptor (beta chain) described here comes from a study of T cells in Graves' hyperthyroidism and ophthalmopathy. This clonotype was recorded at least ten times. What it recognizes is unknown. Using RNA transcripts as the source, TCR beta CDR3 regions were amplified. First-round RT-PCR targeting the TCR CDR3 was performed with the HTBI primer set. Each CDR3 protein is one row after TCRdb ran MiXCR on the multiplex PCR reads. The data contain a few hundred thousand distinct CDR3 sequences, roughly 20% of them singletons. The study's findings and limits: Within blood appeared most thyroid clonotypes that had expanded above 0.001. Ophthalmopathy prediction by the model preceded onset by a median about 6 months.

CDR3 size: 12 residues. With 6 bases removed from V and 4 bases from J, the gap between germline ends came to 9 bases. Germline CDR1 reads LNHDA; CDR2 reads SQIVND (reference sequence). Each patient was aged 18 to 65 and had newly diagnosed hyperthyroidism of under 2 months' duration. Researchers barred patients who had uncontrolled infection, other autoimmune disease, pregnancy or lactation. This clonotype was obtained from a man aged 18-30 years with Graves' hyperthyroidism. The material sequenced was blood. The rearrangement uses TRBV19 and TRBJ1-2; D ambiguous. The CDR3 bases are TGTGCCAGTAGCGTCAGTCCCTATGGCTACACCTTC. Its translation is CASSVSPYGYTF.